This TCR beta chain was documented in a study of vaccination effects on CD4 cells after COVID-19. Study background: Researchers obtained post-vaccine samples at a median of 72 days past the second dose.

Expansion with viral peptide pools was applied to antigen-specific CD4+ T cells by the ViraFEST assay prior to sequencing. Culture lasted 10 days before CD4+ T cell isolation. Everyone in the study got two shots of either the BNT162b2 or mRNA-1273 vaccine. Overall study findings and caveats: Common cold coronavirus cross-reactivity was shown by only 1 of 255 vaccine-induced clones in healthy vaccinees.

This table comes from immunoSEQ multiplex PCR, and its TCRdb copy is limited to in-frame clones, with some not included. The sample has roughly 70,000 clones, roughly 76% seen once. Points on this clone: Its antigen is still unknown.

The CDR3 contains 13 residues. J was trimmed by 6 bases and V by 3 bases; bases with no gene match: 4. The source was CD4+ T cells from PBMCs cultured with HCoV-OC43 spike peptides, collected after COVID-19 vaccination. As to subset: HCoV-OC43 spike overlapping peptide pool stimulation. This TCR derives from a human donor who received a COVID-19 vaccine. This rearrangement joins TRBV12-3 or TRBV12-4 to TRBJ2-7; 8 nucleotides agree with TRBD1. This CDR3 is CASSFAGGSEQYV. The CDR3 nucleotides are TGTGCCAGCAGTTTCGCAGGGGGCTCCGAGCAGTACGTC.